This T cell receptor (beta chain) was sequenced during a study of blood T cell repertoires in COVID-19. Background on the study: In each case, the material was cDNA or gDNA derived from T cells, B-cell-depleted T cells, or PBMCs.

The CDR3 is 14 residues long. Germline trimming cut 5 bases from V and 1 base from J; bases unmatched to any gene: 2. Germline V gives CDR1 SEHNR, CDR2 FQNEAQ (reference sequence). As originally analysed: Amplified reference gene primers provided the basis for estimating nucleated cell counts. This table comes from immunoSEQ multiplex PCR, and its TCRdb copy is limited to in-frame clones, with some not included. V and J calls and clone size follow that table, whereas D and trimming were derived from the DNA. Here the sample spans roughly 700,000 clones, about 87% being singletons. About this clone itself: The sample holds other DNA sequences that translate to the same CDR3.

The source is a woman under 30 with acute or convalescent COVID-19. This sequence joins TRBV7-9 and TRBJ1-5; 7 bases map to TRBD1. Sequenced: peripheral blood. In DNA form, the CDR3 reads TGTGCCAGCAGCCTGACAGGGAGCAATCAGCCCCAGCATTTT. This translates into CASSLTGSNQPQHF.